What follows is one T cell receptor beta chain and its context. From the 5' RACE reads, TCRdb called clonotypes with MiXCR, one entry per CDR3 protein. This sample yields some 60,000 distinct CDR3 sequences, of which about 10% are seen a single time; roughly 8% belongs to the top ten. V lost 7 bases and J lost 5, with 8 bases in between. The germline CDR1 and CDR2 sequences are ENHRY and SYGVKD. This CDR3 contains 11 residues. The data are from a study of early T cells in non-severe SARS-CoV-2 infection. The chain couples TRBV10-3 to TRBJ1-2; D remains unclear. The material sequenced was whole blood. This TCR derives from an adult who was a healthcare worker with PCR-confirmed SARS-CoV-2 infection or an uninfected control (not recorded which). The CDR3 DNA follows: TGTGCCATCATGTGGAGTTATGGCTACACCTTC. It encodes CAIMWSYGYTF.